These 2 T cell receptor beta chains originate from one sample sequenced in a study of CD8+CD57+ T cells in acquired aplastic anemia. TCR beta VDJ and CDR3 profiles were obtained from a genomic DNA template. TCRdb re-analysed the reads in MiXCR, keeping a single row per CDR3 protein. The repertoire has around 200,000 distinct CDR3 sequences, roughly 50% of them found once; the top ten carry more than 1.5%. Patients selected for sequencing had displayed CD8+CD57+ cell expansion by flow cytometry. Sequences were obtained from sorted CD4+, CD8+, or CD8+CD57+ T cells (not recorded which) from PBMCs. The origin of the receptors is a human donor with aplastic anemia.

The chain links TRBV7-2 to TRBJ2-7, with unresolved D. V dropped 3 bases and J dropped 5 bases, with 8 bases sitting between them. Germline V CDR1 and CDR2: SGHTA, FQGNSA. This CDR3 contains 12 residues. This CDR3 reads CASSFAWNEQYF. CDR3 in DNA: TGTGCCAGCAGCTTCGCTTGGAACGAGCAGTACTTC.

The chain recombines TRBV20-1 with TRBJ2-5, with TRBD2 identical over 8 bases. Germline CDR1 is DFQATT and CDR2 is SNEGSKA (reference sequence). The CDR3 consists of 14 residues. The V segment lost 4 bases and the J segment 7 bases; nucleotides outside the gene matches: 11. CDR3 protein: CSATTLAESGTQYF. The CDR3 region has the DNA TGCAGTGCTACAACACTAGCGGAGTCAGGGACCCAGTACTTC.